This T cell receptor beta chain came from a study of blood T cell repertoires in COVID-19. The table came from immunoSEQ multiplex PCR; TCRdb's copy has only in-frame clones and leaves some out. Of 70,000 to 95,000 clones listed, nearly 85% were seen once; the top ten hold 1.8%. The CDR3 has 15 amino acids. The V and J ends lost 4 bases and 0 bases respectively, with 10 bases between them. Per the germline V gene, CDR1 is LGHDT and CDR2 is YNNKEL (reference sequence). The chain combines TRBV3-1 (or the pseudogene TRBV3-2) with TRBJ1-5; D gene unclear. This clonotype was sampled from a woman in her sixties with acute or convalescent COVID-19. The sample consisted of peripheral blood. This CDR3 reads CASSPHGNSNQPQHF. As DNA, the CDR3 is TGTGCCAGCAGCCCCCACGGGAATAGCAATCAGCCCCAGCATTTT.